Only a few counts were recorded for the clone carrying this T cell receptor beta chain. Its antigen is as yet unknown. This entry belongs to a study of cytomegalovirus exposure and HLA in healthy donors. The V end was cut by 7 bases, the J end by 5 bases, with 12 bases between. Germline CDR1 and CDR2: MNHEY and SMNVEV (reference sequence). CDR3 length: 13 residues. TCRdb's table, derived via immunoSEQ multiplex PCR, lists solely in-frame clones and lacks some. The sample contains about 350,000 clones, roughly 90% of which appear only once. The study, taken as a whole, reports: According to a subsequent analysis, TCR clusters from the first cohort were inclined to appear together in the roughly 120 validation repertoires. Cytomegalovirus status was reportedly diagnosed by the classifier with high specificity and sensitivity.

The TCR comes from a young woman in good health and CMV-seropositive. This chain joins TRBV27 and TRBJ1-5, with D unclear. The sequenced material came from PBMCs. The CDR3 nucleotides are TGTGCCAGCACCAAGGGAATTCATCAGCCCCAGCATTTT. Translated, it gives CASTKGIHQPQHF.